These 11 T cell receptor beta chains share one sample of origin, sequenced in a study of spatial heterogeneity in lung cancer. Time point given: blood at routine non-recurrence follow-up after resection. In TCRdb, the 5' RACE reads were re-called with MiXCR into one record per CDR3 protein. The sample has about 110,000 distinct CDR3 sequences, less than 14% seen once. The sample was PBMCs, taken at follow-up. Source of these receptors: a female donor with early-stage non-small cell lung cancer.

The rearrangement links TRBV6-2 or TRBV6-3 to TRBJ2-1; D is perhaps TRBD1 (6 bases). The germline CDR1 and CDR2 sequences are MNHEY and SVGEGT. Trimming took 2 bases from V and 4 from J, leaving 9 bases between them. This CDR3 contains 14 residues. CDR3 region: CASSYAQGYNEQFF. CDR3 DNA sequence: TGTGCCAGCAGTTACGCCCAGGGGTACAATGAGCAGTTCTTC.

This clonotype has at least ten counts. The J gene is TRBJ2-1, the V gene TRBV24-1, with a weak D call TRBD2 (7 bases). Germline CDR1 is KGHDR and CDR2 is SFDVKD. The CDR3 runs 17 residues. V lost 4 bases and J 8 bases, leaving 23 bases between the germline ends. CDR3 in amino acids: CATSDEDHSRGAHEQFF. The CDR3 DNA is TGTGCCACCAGTGACGAAGACCATTCCCGGGGGGCCCATGAGCAGTTCTTC.

The chain links TRBV19 to TRBJ1-4, with D possibly matching TRBD1 (5 bases). The V gene lost 7 bases and the J gene lost 4 bases, with 16 bases spanning the gap. CDR1 LNHDA and CDR2 SQIVND come from the germline V gene (reference sequence). The CDR3 spans 15 residues. The CDR3 region has the DNA TGTGCCAGTACCCACGAGGGACGGTTTAATGAAAAACTGTTTTTT. Amino acids: CASTHEGRFNEKLFF.

This clonotype was picked up a small number of times. The chain's CDR3 is CASSQGTGVQSSGANVLTF. CDR3 sequence (DNA): TGTGCCAGCAGCCAAGGGACAGGGGTTCAGAGCTCTGGGGCCAACGTCCTGACTTTC. The rearrangement joins TRBV7-3 to TRBJ2-6; 10 bases are shared with TRBD1. Germline V CDR1 and CDR2: SGHTA, FQGTGA. The V segment lost 5 bases and the J segment 0 bases; nucleotides outside the gene matches: 10. This CDR3 is 19 amino acids long. The complete variable domain, with remaining parts taken from reference TRBV7-3 and TRBJ2-6, reads GAGVSQTPSNKVTEKGKYVELRCDPISGHTALYWYRQSLGQGPEFLIYFQGTGAADDSGLPNDRFFAVRPEGSVSTLKIQRTERGDSAVYLCASSQGTGVQSSGANVLTFGAGSRLTVL.

This clonotype showed up many times. The chain carries TRBV9 and TRBJ2-1; TRBD2 is a possible D gene (6 bases). The CDR3 length is 15 residues. With 2 bases removed from V and 7 bases from J, the gap between germline ends came to 16 bases. The germline V gene encodes CDR1 SGDLS and CDR2 YYNGEE. The CDR3, as DNA: TGTGCCAGCAGCGTGGAGGGAGGACTACGGAATGAGCAGTTCTTC. Translation: CASSVEGGLRNEQFF.

This clonotype was observed a handful of times. The chain links TRBV3-1 to TRBJ1-5, with D uncertain. Looked up from germline, CDR1 is LGHDT and CDR2 is YNNKEL (reference sequence). The CDR3 is 16 amino acids. V lost 2 bases, J lost 1 base, and 12 bases lay in between. The CDR3 DNA is TGTGCCAGCAGCCAAAGTTCGACATACAGCAATCAGCCCCAGCATTTT. Protein sequence: CASSQSSTYSNQPQHF.

This clonotype was detected only a few times. The chain uses TRBV5-5 and TRBJ2-7; D is perhaps TRBD2 (6 bases). This CDR3 is 14 amino acids long. Trimming stripped 4 bases from V and 3 bases from J, with 14 bases between. Per the germline V gene, CDR1 is SGHKS and CDR2 is YYEKEE (reference sequence). The CDR3 DNA sequence: TGTGCCAGCAGCCCTTCGGGAGCCCTCTACGAGCAGTACGTC. It codes for CASSPSGALYEQYV.

This clonotype has more than one count but fewer than ten. The V gene is TRBV5-1, the J gene TRBJ2-3; D ambiguous. CDR3 length: 13 amino acids. V lost 0 bases and J 2 bases, leaving 4 bases between the germline ends. Germline V gives CDR1 SGHRS, CDR2 YFSETQ. The CDR3 region has the DNA TGCGCCAGCAGCTTGGGTCTCACAGATACGCAGTATTTT. Protein product: CASSLGLTDTQYF.

V usage is TRBV28 and J usage is TRBJ2-7; tentative D call: TRBD1 (6 bases). The germline CDR1 and CDR2 sequences are MDHEN and SYDVKM. The CDR3 sequence is 13 residues long. The V end was cut by 3 bases, the J end by 3 bases, with 9 bases between. CDR3 nucleotides: TGTGCCAGCAGTTTTCAGGGGATCTACGAGCAGTACGTC. Translating it yields CASSFQGIYEQYV.

This clonotype showed up just a few times. The chain recombines TRBV15 with TRBJ2-3; possible D gene TRBD2, 5 bases. The CDR3 is made up of 13 amino acids. V was pared by 10 bases and J by 1 base, with 12 bases between. The V gene's germline CDR1 is LNHNV and CDR2 YYDKDF (reference sequence). DNA for the CDR3: TGTGCCAAACGAGGGATTTGCACAGATACGCAGTATTTT. It is translated as CAKRGICTDTQYF. The complete variable domain, with remaining parts taken from reference TRBV15 and TRBJ2-3, reads DAMVIQNPRYQVTQFGKPVTLSCSQTLNHNVMYWYQQKSSQAPKLLFHYYDKDFNNEADTPDNFQSRRPNTSFCFLDIRSPGLGDTAMYLCAKRGICTDTQYFGPGTRLTVL.

This clonotype has a handful of counts. The rearrangement uses TRBV27 and TRBJ1-1; TRBD1 matches 7 bases. With V trimmed by 5 bases and J by 3 bases, 6 bases remained unmatched. The V gene's germline CDR1 is MNHEY and CDR2 SMNVEV (reference sequence). The CDR3 is 14 residues long. CDR3 sequence reads: CASSRRDSYTEAFF. DNA of the CDR3: TGTGCCAGCAGTCGGCGGGACAGCTACACTGAAGCTTTCTTT.